A selection of T cell receptor beta chains follows, all from one sample in a study of T cell responses to AZD1222 COVID-19 vaccine. The data were produced by immunoSEQ multiplex PCR, yet TCRdb's version contains in-frame clones alone and is incomplete. The sample shows approximately 170,000 clones, 91% of them seen only once. The source material was peripheral blood, sampled on day 0 of AZD1222 vaccination. The receptors originated from an adult in good health. CDR3s include the opening cysteine and the closing phenylalanine or tryptophan. Fields, in order: J gene, D gene, clone size, V gene, CDR3 DNA, CDR3 protein. D genes are given only for firm matches. Clone sizes are given selectively: once, few, many, or a class where the clone is expanded.

J: TRBJ1-5
D: TRBD1
size: once
V: TRBV5-4
DNA: TGTGCCAGCAGCTTGGATTCAGGGGGGGATCAGCCCCAGCATTTT
CDR3: CASSLDSGGDQPQHF

J: TRBJ2-1
D: .
size: .
V: TRBV7-9
DNA: TGTGCCAGCAGCTCCCCCGGGCGGGAAATTTACGGTGAGCAGTTCTTC
CDR3: CASSSPGREIYGEQFF

J: TRBJ2-7
D: .
size: .
V: TRBV4-2
DNA: TGTGCCAGCAGGACGGCAGGGGGGGGCGAGCAGTACTTC
CDR3: CASRTAGGGEQYF

J: TRBJ1-5
D: TRBD1
size: .
V: TRBV28
DNA: TGTGCCAGCAGTTTACGCCCCAGGGGGAATAGCAATCAGCCCCAGCATTTT
CDR3: CASSLRPRGNSNQPQHF

J: TRBJ2-1
D: .
size: .
V: TRBV5-1
DNA: TGCGCCAGCAGGTTGACCGGGACCTCCTACAATGAGCAGTTCTTC
CDR3: CASRLTGTSYNEQFF

J: TRBJ2-5
D: .
size: .
V: TRBV1
DNA: TGCACCAGCAGCCAAGACGCAGCGGGAGCCCAAGAGACCCAGTACTTC
CDR3: CTSSQDAAGAQETQYF

J: TRBJ2-7
D: TRBD2
size: .
V: TRBV19
DNA: TGTGCCAGTAGTATAGATCAAGTCAGCGGGAGGGTCTACGAGCAGTACTTC
CDR3: CASSIDQVSGRVYEQYF

J: TRBJ2-2
D: .
size: .
V: TRBV7-8
DNA: TGTGCCAGCAGTCGAAGGGGGCGGGAGGTCTCCGGGGAGCTGTTTTTT
CDR3: CASSRRGREVSGELFF

J: TRBJ1-4
D: .
size: .
V: TRBV3-1/TRBV3-2
DNA: TGTGCCAGCAGCCAGGTGAATGAAAAACTGTTTTTT
CDR3: CASSQVNEKLFF

J: TRBJ1-4
D: .
size: .
V: TRBV7-8
DNA: TGTGCCAGCAGCTTATTGGAGGCCAATGAAAAACTGTTTTTT
CDR3: CASSLLEANEKLFF

J: TRBJ1-4
D: .
size: .
V: TRBV18
DNA: TGTGCCAGCTCAGCGTCGGAGAGGGGAAAACTGTTTTTT
CDR3: CASSASERGKLFF

J: TRBJ2-1
D: TRBD2
size: .
V: TRBV4-2
DNA: TGTGCCAGCAGCCCCCAGGGGCGGGAGGGGACCGAGCAGTTCTTC
CDR3: CASSPQGREGTEQFF

J: TRBJ1-6
D: .
size: .
V: TRBV28
DNA: TGTGCCAGCAGCGGGGGGGGCGGATATTCACCCCTCCACTTT
CDR3: CASSGGGGYSPLHF

J: TRBJ1-4
D: TRBD1
size: .
V: TRBV7-9
DNA: TGTGCCAGCAGCCCGGACAGGGGTAATGAAAAACTGTTTTTT
CDR3: CASSPDRGNEKLFF

J: TRBJ2-2
D: .
size: .
V: TRBV28
DNA: TGTGCCATCGGGGCCTCCACCGGGGAGCTGTTTTTT
CDR3: CAIGASTGELFF

J: TRBJ2-7
D: TRBD2
size: .
V: TRBV9
DNA: TGTGCCAGCAGCCCTCAAGAACTAGCGGGAGGGCCCTCAGCGTTGTACGAGCAGTACTTC
CDR3: CASSPQELAGGPSALYEQYF

J: TRBJ1-2
D: .
size: .
V: TRBV28
DNA: TGTGCCAGCAGTATTTGGAGGGGTGGGGACTATGGCTACACCTTC
CDR3: CASSIWRGGDYGYTF

J: TRBJ1-2
D: .
size: .
V: TRBV30
DNA: TGTGCCTGGAGTGGCAGGAACTACGGCTACACCTTC
CDR3: CAWSGRNYGYTF

J: TRBJ2-5
D: TRBD2
size: few
V: TRBV2
DNA: TGTGCCAGCGGGAGGGTCCTCCAAGAGACCCAGTACTTC
CDR3: CASGRVLQETQYF

J: TRBJ2-7
D: TRBD1
size: .
V: TRBV7-8
DNA: TGTGCCAGCAGCTTCGGGACAGGGCAATCCTACGAGCAGTACTTC
CDR3: CASSFGTGQSYEQYF

J: TRBJ2-1
D: .
size: .
V: TRBV18
DNA: TGTGCCAGCTCACCCTTCTTGGGGGGTAACAATGAGCAGTTCTTC
CDR3: CASSPFLGGNNEQFF

J: TRBJ2-5
D: .
size: .
V: TRBV10-1
DNA: TGCGCCAGCAGTGGACAGGCCGGGGAGACCCAGTACTTC
CDR3: CASSGQAGETQYF

J: TRBJ2-3
D: .
size: .
V: TRBV6-6
DNA: TGTGCCAGCAGTCGAAAGAGGTCGACTAGCACAGATACGCAGTATTTT
CDR3: CASSRKRSTSTDTQYF

J: TRBJ2-5
D: TRBD2
size: .
V: TRBV19
DNA: TGTGCCAGTAGTAGGCGAGCGGGGTCGGAGACCCAGTACTTC
CDR3: CASSRRAGSETQYF

J: TRBJ2-1
D: TRBD2
size: .
V: TRBV7-2
DNA: TGTGCCAGCAGCTCAACTAGCGGGAGGTCCTACAATGAGCAGTTCTTC
CDR3: CASSSTSGRSYNEQFF

J: TRBJ1-6
D: .
size: few
V: TRBV7-3
DNA: TGTGCCAGCAGCTTACTGAGCAGAAATTCACCCCTCCACTTT
CDR3: CASSLLSRNSPLHF

J: TRBJ2-1
D: .
size: .
V: TRBV28
DNA: TGTGCCAGCAAGGAGGGGACGGTTTACAATGAGCAGTTCTTC
CDR3: CASKEGTVYNEQFF

J: TRBJ2-1
D: TRBD1
size: .
V: TRBV7-2
DNA: TGTGCCAGCAGCTGGGACAGATACAATGAGCAGTTCTTC
CDR3: CASSWDRYNEQFF

J: TRBJ2-7
D: .
size: few
V: TRBV19
DNA: TGTGCCAGTAGTATAGTCGGCACATCCTCCTACGAGCAGTACTTC
CDR3: CASSIVGTSSYEQYF

J: TRBJ2-3
D: TRBD2
size: .
V: TRBV9
DNA: TGTGCCAGCAGCTCCAGACTAGCGGACACAGATACGCAGTATTTT
CDR3: CASSSRLADTDTQYF

J: TRBJ2-1
D: TRBD2
size: .
V: TRBV11-2
DNA: TGTGCCAGCAGCTTACTAGCGGGAGGGAACAATGAGCAGTTCTTC
CDR3: CASSLLAGGNNEQFF

J: TRBJ1-4
D: .
size: .
V: TRBV11-2
DNA: TGTGCCAGCAGCCCAGGGGCTCGGGATGAAAAACTGTTTTTT
CDR3: CASSPGARDEKLFF

J: TRBJ1-5
D: .
size: .
V: TRBV6-6
DNA: TGTGCCAGCAGTTTTTCAGCCAACAATCAGCCCCAGCATTTT
CDR3: CASSFSANNQPQHF

J: TRBJ2-7
D: TRBD2
size: few
V: TRBV14
DNA: TGTGCCAGCAGCCCCATTACCCTCTGGGGTAGCGGGAGAGGGCGTTACGAGCAGTACTTC
CDR3: CASSPITLWGSGRGRYEQYF

J: TRBJ2-3
D: .
size: .
V: TRBV10-2
DNA: TGCGCCAGCCACTTAGCGGGCACAGATACGCAGTATTTT
CDR3: CASHLAGTDTQYF

J: TRBJ2-7
D: TRBD1
size: .
V: TRBV3-1/TRBV3-2
DNA: TGTGCCAGCAGCCGCGCTCAGGGGGTCGGCGGCGAGCAGTACTTC
CDR3: CASSRAQGVGGEQYF

J: TRBJ2-7
D: .
size: .
V: TRBV5-1
DNA: TGCGCCAGCAGCTTGGGGTTGGTTCGGGAGCAGTACTTC
CDR3: CASSLGLVREQYF

J: TRBJ1-5
D: TRBD1
size: .
V: TRBV15
DNA: TGTGCCACCAGCAGGGGCAGGGGGCTCAGCAATCAGCCCCAGCATTTT
CDR3: CATSRGRGLSNQPQHF

J: TRBJ1-5
D: TRBD1
size: .
V: TRBV15
DNA: TGTGCCACCAGCAGGGGACAGGGGAGCAATCAGCCCCAGCATTTT
CDR3: CATSRGQGSNQPQHF

J: TRBJ2-5
D: TRBD1
size: .
V: TRBV5-1
DNA: TGCGCCAGCAAGCGGACAGGGACAGAGACCCAGTACTTC
CDR3: CASKRTGTETQYF

J: TRBJ2-1
D: .
size: .
V: TRBV6-5
DNA: TGTGCCAGCATGAGGGCCCCCTACAATGAGCAGTTCTTC
CDR3: CASMRAPYNEQFF

J: TRBJ2-7
D: .
size: .
V: TRBV11-2
DNA: TGTGCCAGCAGCTTAGACAGCTACGAGCAGTACTTC
CDR3: CASSLDSYEQYF

J: TRBJ1-1
D: .
size: once
V: TRBV10-3
DNA: TGTGCCATCCTCGGCACCACGAACACTGAAGCTTTCTTT
CDR3: CAILGTTNTEAFF

J: TRBJ2-3
D: .
size: .
V: TRBV18
DNA: TGTGCCAGCTCACCACTAGCGGCTAGCACAGATACGCAGTATTTT
CDR3: CASSPLAASTDTQYF

J: TRBJ1-2
D: .
size: few
V: TRBV9
DNA: TGTGCCAGCAGCGTAGGTCCCAGATCCTATGGCTACACCTTC
CDR3: CASSVGPRSYGYTF

J: TRBJ1-1
D: .
size: .
V: TRBV28
DNA: TGTGCCAGCATCCCCCAGGTAGGGGTGAACACTGAAGCTTTCTTT
CDR3: CASIPQVGVNTEAFF

J: TRBJ1-1
D: .
size: .
V: TRBV9
DNA: TGTGCCAGCAGCCCACCCTCTCGGGGAGGGAGCACTGAAGCTTTCTTT
CDR3: CASSPPSRGGSTEAFF

J: TRBJ2-2
D: .
size: once
V: TRBV9
DNA: TGTGCCAGCAGCCCCAGGGGGCTAGCGGGCACCGGGGAGCTGTTTTTT
CDR3: CASSPRGLAGTGELFF